Below, one T cell receptor (beta chain) is given with its context. Its antigen is not identified. Autoimmune disease history or systemic immunosuppression was exclusionary. The protocol was immunoSEQ multiplex PCR, while the TCRdb copy is restricted to in-frame clones and leaves out a portion. The table lists some 40,000 clones, around 73% of them singletons. CDR1 is SGHVS and CDR2 is FNYEAQ in the germline V gene. The V segment lost 0 bases and the J segment 1 base; nucleotides outside the gene matches: 5. This CDR3 is built from 18 residues. These data originate in a study of OX40 agonist ivuxolimab in advanced cancers. Whole-study context: Each patient was given ivuxolimab into a vein every 2 weeks, at 0.01 to 10 mg/kg.

Whole-study findings and limits: Antigen targets of the expanded peripheral T cells went undetermined. By week 6 at 0.1 to 3.0 mg/kg, blood CD4+ and CD8+ T cells had expanded clonally.

The specimen was CD4+ or CD8+ T cells sorted from blood, collected in a trial of the OX40 agonist ivuxolimab. V usage is TRBV7-6 and J usage is TRBJ2-1; 11 bases line up with TRBD2. The sequence was collected from an adult with an advanced solid tumor such as melanoma, head and neck, liver or kidney cancer. The CDR3 region is CASSLASGRASSYNEQFF. CDR3 DNA: TGTGCCAGCAGCTTAGCTAGCGGGAGGGCTAGTTCCTACAATGAGCAGTTCTTC. The full variable domain, completed using reference TRBV7-6 and TRBJ2-1, is GAGVSQSPRYKVTKRGQDVALRCDPISGHVSLYWYRQALGQGPEFLTYFNYEAQQDKSGLPNDRFSAERPEGSISTLTIQRTEQRDSAMYRCASSLASGRASSYNEQFFGPGTRLTVL.